A single sample gave rise to the 20 T cell receptor beta chains below, sequenced in a study of CD8 T cells in Susac syndrome. RNA, at about 0.45 to 1 ug, was reverse transcribed with random hexamers. TCRdb itself ran the immunoSEQ multiplex PCR reads through MiXCR, one entry per CDR3 protein. The sample contains 130,000 or so distinct CDR3 sequences, over 80% of which appear only once. The sample taken for sequencing was CD8+ T cells from PBMCs. These receptors were taken from a human donor with multiple sclerosis.

CDR3 coding DNA: TGTGCCAGCAGTGAAGGTGGGAGCTATGGCTACACCTTC. The encoded protein is CASSEGGSYGYTF. V usage is TRBV6-1 and J usage is TRBJ1-2; no firm D call. V was cut by 1 base and J by 4 bases, with 7 bases left in between. The CDR3 length is 13 residues. Per the germline V gene, CDR1 is MNHNS and CDR2 is SASEGT.

This chain links TRBV28 with TRBJ2-2, with TRBD2 identical over 9 bases. The CDR3 spans 14 residues. The germline V gene encodes CDR1 MDHEN and CDR2 SYDVKM. With 2 bases clipped from V and 6 bases from J, the junction kept 1 base outside the gene matches. The chain's CDR3 is CASSLAGGSGELFF. CDR3 coding DNA: TGTGCCAGCAGTTTAGCGGGAGGGTCCGGGGAGCTGTTTTTT.

This clonotype was seen only once. The chain carries TRBV7-8 and TRBJ2-1; 14 bases are shared with TRBD2. The end of the DNA is better explained by TRBJ2-7, so the J call may be wrong. CDR3 size: 14 residues. CDR1 and CDR2 from the germline V gene are SGHVS and FQNEAQ. The CDR3 DNA reads as TGTGCCAGCAGCTTAGGACTAGCGGGAGGGGAGCAGTACGTC. As protein: CASSLGLAGGEQYV.

About this clonotype: One junction end disagrees with the germline gene, perhaps due to a read error. This chain uses TRBV7-9 with TRBJ1-3; D call uncertain. This CDR3 region has 16 residues. CDR1 SEHNR and CDR2 FQNEAQ come from the germline V gene (reference sequence). The CDR3: CASISPREDSGSTIYF. CDR3 DNA: TGTGCCAGCATCTCACCACGGGAGGACTCTGGAAGCACCATATATTTT.

This clonotype has more than one count but fewer than ten. CDR3 region: CASSQDPLASTDTQYF. The CDR3 DNA follows: TGTGCCAGCAGCCAAGATCCCCTGGCTAGCACAGATACGCAGTATTTT. The chain joins TRBV4-2 to TRBJ2-3; no clear D gene. The V end was cut by 0 bases, the J end by 0 bases, with 10 bases between. Germline assignment: CDR1 LGHNA and CDR2 YNFKEQ. CDR3 length equals 16 residues.

The V gene is TRBV2, the J gene TRBJ1-2, with no clear D. Trimming cost V 4 bases and J 0 bases, with 9 bases left between them. Germline V CDR1 and CDR2: SNHLY, FYNNEI. CDR3 length equals 14 residues. In DNA, the CDR3 is TGTGCCAGCAGTGCCGGGCCAGCTAACTATGGCTACACCTTC. Amino acid sequence: CASSAGPANYGYTF.

The V call is TRBV7-9, the J call TRBJ1-1; 10 bases agree with TRBD1. With 4 bases clipped from V and 7 bases from J, the junction kept 12 bases outside the gene matches. CDR1 and CDR2 (germline): SEHNR, FQNEAQ (reference sequence). This CDR3 spans 16 amino acids. The CDR3 DNA sequence: TGTGCCAGCAGCTCCGGTTTTTCCGACAGGGGGCGTGAAGCTTTCTTT. Translated: CASSSGFSDRGREAFF.

V is TRBV7-2 and J is TRBJ1-2, with D perhaps TRBD1 (5 bases). There are 14 residues in the CDR3. Germline lookup yields CDR1 SGHTA and CDR2 FQGNSA. Trimming pared 1 base from V and 6 bases from J, leaving 12 bases between. CDR3 DNA: TGTGCCAGCAGCTTAGAGGGGCCGAGCCATGGCTACACCTTC. It encodes CASSLEGPSHGYTF.

In nucleotides, the CDR3 is TGTGCCAGCAGCTCACAGGAGAACTATGGCTACACCTTC. Its translation: CASSSQENYGYTF. This chain joins TRBV7-9 and TRBJ1-2; tentative D call: TRBD1 (5 bases). This CDR3 is built from 13 residues. V shed 4 bases and J shed 2 bases, with 8 bases lying between them. The germline gives CDR1 SEHNR, CDR2 FQNEAQ (reference sequence).

V usage is TRBV24-1 and J usage is TRBJ2-7; 9 bases agree with TRBD2. Trimming removed 9 bases from V and 3 bases from J; junction bases left unmatched: 14. From germline, CDR1 is KGHDR and CDR2 SFDVKD. CDR3 length: 16 amino acids. DNA of the CDR3: TGTGCCACCGGTCAGAGGCTAGCGGGACGACTCTACGAGCAGTACGTC. It codes for CATGQRLAGRLYEQYV.

The chain uses TRBV20-1 and TRBJ1-1, with D uncertain. The CDR3 runs to 12 residues. CDR1 and CDR2 from the germline V gene are DFQATT and SNEGSKA (reference sequence). V was cut by 6 bases and J by 0 bases, with 8 bases left in between. The CDR3 DNA is TGCAGTGCCGGAGAATTGAACACTGAAGCTTTCTTT. It specifies CSAGELNTEAFF.

The chain uses TRBV14 and TRBJ2-2, with D hard to call. CDR1 SGHDN and CDR2 FVKESK come from the germline V gene. The CDR3 runs to 14 residues. V lost 2 bases and J lost 5, with 9 bases in between. The chain's CDR3 is CASSQIARTGELFF. In nucleotides, the CDR3 is TGTGCCAGCAGCCAAATTGCCCGTACCGGGGAGCTGTTTTTT.

This clonotype was recorded a few times. The chain has TRBV4-1 and TRBJ2-1, with D perhaps matching TRBD1 (6 bases). V lost 0 bases, J lost 8 bases, and 14 bases lay in between. The germline gives CDR1 MGHRA, CDR2 YSYEKL. The CDR3 is 15 residues long. The CDR3 loop reads CASSQDGTGFDEQFF. The CDR3 nucleotides read TGCGCCAGCAGCCAAGATGGCACAGGGTTCGATGAGCAGTTCTTC.

V gene TRBV5-6 combines with J gene TRBJ1-4, with 7 bases matching TRBD1. Germline V gene data show CDR1 as SGHDT and CDR2 as YYEEEE. V lost 4 bases to trimming and J lost 4 bases; unmatched junction nucleotides: 10. This CDR3 comprises 16 residues. For the CDR3, the DNA is TGTGCCAGCAGCCTTACGACAGGGATCGATAATGAAAAACTGTTTTTT. This translates into CASSLTTGIDNEKLFF.

The chain links TRBV4-1 to TRBJ2-5; TRBD1 matches 7 bases. Germline V gene data show CDR1 as MGHRA and CDR2 as YSYEKL. V gave up 2 bases and J gave up 5 bases; unmatched junction bases: 8. The CDR3 contains 15 residues. Written as DNA, the CDR3 is TGCGCCAGCAGCCAAAACGAAGGGGGCTGGGAGACCCAGTACTTC. Encoded protein: CASSQNEGGWETQYF.

The V call is TRBV30, the J call TRBJ2-1, with no clear D. The CDR3 has 14 residues. Germline CDR1 reads GTSNPN; CDR2 reads SVGIG (reference sequence). The V gene lost 1 base and the J gene lost 2 bases, with 9 bases spanning the gap. CDR3 amino acids: CAWSALGTYNEQFF. Written as DNA, the CDR3 is TGTGCCTGGAGTGCACTGGGTACCTACAATGAGCAGTTCTTC.

The chain joins TRBV2 to TRBJ2-5; 9 nucleotides agree with TRBD2. The CDR3 runs to 15 residues. Germline V gene data show CDR1 as SNHLY and CDR2 as FYNNEI. The V and J ends lost 3 bases and 5 bases, in that order; junction bases with no gene match: 7. As DNA, the CDR3 is TGTGCCAGCAGTGACAGCGGGGGGTTCGTGGAGACCCAGTACTTC. It translates to CASSDSGGFVETQYF.

The CDR3 reads CASSPGEWGGYGYTF. The CDR3 DNA sequence: TGTGCCAGCAGTCCCGGGGAATGGGGCGGCTATGGCTACACCTTC. The rearrangement uses TRBV12-3 or TRBV12-4 and TRBJ1-2; TRBD1 might be the D (5 bases). This CDR3 spans 15 amino acids. The V end was cut by 5 bases, the J end by 4 bases, with 17 bases between.

The chain links TRBV29-1 to TRBJ1-4; tentative D call: TRBD1 (5 bases). The CDR3 totals 13 residues. Germline CDR1 and CDR2: SQVTM and ANQGSEA. V was trimmed by 4 bases and J by 8 bases, leaving 14 bases between them. CDR3 amino acids: CSVVWGVDEKLFF. The CDR3 nucleotides read TGCAGCGTTGTATGGGGGGTCGACGAAAAACTGTTTTTT. Full variable domain (outside the CDR3, taken from reference TRBV29-1 and TRBJ1-4): SAVISQKPSRDICQRGTSLTIQCQVDSQVTMMFWYRQQPGQSLTLIATANQGSEATYESGFVIDKFPISRPNLTFSTLTVSNMSPEDSSIYLCSVVWGVDEKLFFGSGTQLSVL.

This clonotype has more than one count but fewer than ten. The CDR3: CASSLAGPYEQYF. In nucleotides, the CDR3 is TGTGCCAGCAGTTTGGCAGGGCCCTACGAGCAGTACTTC. This rearrangement joins TRBV28 to TRBJ2-7, with a weak D call TRBD1 (5 bases). This CDR3 has 13 residues. Germline CDR1 MDHEN, CDR2 SYDVKM. Trimming took 3 bases from V and 2 from J, leaving 8 bases between them.